Sequencing of this TCR beta chain was carried out in a study of T cells in Graves' hyperthyroidism and ophthalmopathy. Extraction of PBMCs used about 9.2 ml of fresh peripheral blood. The CDR3 extends over 17 amino acids. Germline CDR1 and CDR2: SGHAT and FQDESV (reference sequence). V lost 2 bases and J lost 0; bases outside the gene matches: 6. Study-wide points: Ophthalmopathy was separated from stable hyperthyroidism by a 13 V-J model.

There were TCR beta CDR3 regions amplified from RNA transcripts. Researchers ran a first-round RT-PCR on the TCR CDR3 using the HTBI primer set. TCRdb re-called the multiplex PCR reads with MiXCR, one entry per CDR3 protein. The top ten hold roughly 10% of the sample, which has about 740,000 distinct CDR3 sequences, around 13% seen once. This clonotype came up many times. Its antigen is not identified. This clonotype was obtained from a young woman with Graves' hyperthyroidism. This rearrangement joins TRBV11-1 to TRBJ2-1; TRBD1 matches 8 bases. Source material: blood. The CDR3 DNA reads TGTGCCAGCAGCTTATCCTGGGGACAGGCCTCCTACAATGAGCAGTTCTTC. This sequence encodes CASSLSWGQASYNEQFF.